This TCR beta chain was captured by sequencing in a study of graft-versus-host responses after intestinal transplantation. The study, taken as a whole, reports: GvH clone levels peaked in circulation, and this peak was associated with early post-transplant HvG declines. The presence of high graft-versus-host to host-versus-graft clonal ratios in allografts characterized patients with graft-donor T cell macrochimerism. Detection of GvH clones occurred in recipient marrow, and some had their first appearance in ileum or blood.

Of note for this clone: Its specificity is unknown.

Trimming cost V 5 bases and J 7 bases, with 16 bases left between them. Germline V gene lookup returns CDR1 MRHNA and CDR2 SNTAGT. The CDR3 has 14 residues. Sequenced by immunoSEQ multiplex PCR; TCRdb stores in-frame clones only, minus some. The table shows around 100,000 clones, with about 90% occurring only once. The chain combines TRBV6-4 with TRBJ2-3; D is possibly TRBD1 or TRBD2 (5 bases each). This specimen was unstimulated CD4+ T cells sorted from spleen or lymph node cells, taken before transplant. The TCR sequence derives from a human donor who was the organ donor for an intestinal transplant. This CDR3 reads CASSPTRGIHTQYF. The DNA of the CDR3 is TGTGCCAGCAGTCCCACTAGGGGTATCCATACGCAGTATTTT.